The 26 T cell receptor beta chains listed next were all sequenced from one sample in a study of T cells after posttransplantation cyclophosphamide. Data came from immunoSEQ multiplex PCR; TCRdb stores just in-frame clones and leaves some out. The sample lists roughly 21,000 clones, nearly 99% occurring once. The sequenced material came from naive CD8+ T cells sorted from PBMCs. Receptor source: a middle-aged man in good health, CMV-negative, and a related stem cell transplant donor.

The gene calls are TRBV11-2 and TRBJ2-7, with a weak D call TRBD1 (5 bases). The CDR3 is 14 amino acids. V shed 1 base and J shed 2 bases, with 9 bases lying between them. CDR1 is SGHAT and CDR2 is FQNNGV in the germline V gene. The CDR3 DNA follows: TGTGCCAGCAGCTTAGGGCAGGGTACCTACGAGCAGTACTTC. It codes for CASSLGQGTYEQYF.

This chain uses TRBV18 with TRBJ2-1, with TRBD1 matching over 9 bases. The trim removed 3 bases at V and 10 bases at J, leaving 13 bases unmatched. The length of the CDR3 is 16 residues. Germline CDR1 KGHSH, CDR2 LQKENI. The CDR3 nucleotides read TGTGCCAGCTCACCGGGACAGGGAATATTACTAGGGGAGCAGTTCTTC. It is translated as CASSPGQGILLGEQFF.

V usage is TRBV28 and J usage is TRBJ1-2, with D uncertain. CDR3 length: 12 residues. CDR1 is MDHEN, CDR2 SYDVKM, per germline. The V gene lost 11 bases and the J gene lost 5 bases, with 15 bases spanning the gap. CDR3 DNA: TGTGCCGCTTCCCAGGCCGCTTATGGCTACACCTTC. Amino acids: CAASQAAYGYTF.

The chain is built from TRBV29-1 and TRBJ2-7; the match to TRBD2 covers 8 bases. The CDR3 is 14 amino acids. CDR1 is SQVTM and CDR2 is ANQGSEA in the germline V gene. Unmatched junction bases numbered 7, after V lost 3 bases and J lost 3 bases. In nucleotides, the CDR3 is TGCAGCGTTGAGGGACTAGGACACGACTACGAGCAGTACTTC. Protein: CSVEGLGHDYEQYF.

This clone was picked up one time. This sequence joins TRBV4-3 and TRBJ2-7, with 9 bases lining up with TRBD2. J gave up 4 bases and V 0 bases, and 4 bases lay outside the gene matches. This CDR3 has 15 amino acids. The germline V gene has CDR1 LGHNA and CDR2 YSLEER. The CDR3 nucleotides read TGCGCCAGCAGCCAAGATTTAGCGGGAGCGTACGAGCAGTACTTC. Translating it yields CASSQDLAGAYEQYF.

The chain couples TRBV13 to TRBJ2-1, with D possibly TRBD2 on 5 matching bases. The V and J ends lost 3 bases and 4 bases respectively, with 19 bases between them. Germline V gives CDR1 PRHDT, CDR2 FYEKMQ (reference sequence). The CDR3 covers 17 residues. CDR3 sequence: CASSLASDGELYNEQFF. The CDR3 bases are TGTGCCAGCAGCTTGGCCTCAGACGGGGAGCTGTACAATGAGCAGTTCTTC.

The chain has TRBV7-8 and TRBJ2-1, with TRBD2 matching over 13 bases. The V gene end was trimmed by 6 bases and the J gene end by 1 base; junction bases not matched to a gene: 0. The germline CDR1 and CDR2 sequences are SGHVS and FQNEAQ. The CDR3 extends over 15 amino acids. Here the CDR3 DNA reads TGTGCCAGCAGGGGACTAGCGGGATCCTACAATGAGCAGTTCTTC. This translates into CASRGLAGSYNEQFF.

The chain carries TRBV19 and TRBJ2-1; 8 nucleotides match TRBD2. Germline-derived CDR1 and CDR2 are LNHDA and SQIVND (reference sequence). The trim removed 5 bases at V and 4 bases at J, leaving 7 bases unmatched. This CDR3 has 15 amino acids. CDR3 sequence (DNA): TGTGCCAGTAGTTCTACTAGCGGAGCTTACAATGAGCAGTTCTTC. Amino acids: CASSSTSGAYNEQFF.

The gene calls are TRBV6-6 and TRBJ2-1, with no clear D. The length of the CDR3 is 11 residues. The ends were cut back, 5 bases at V and 12 bases at J, with 11 bases in the middle. From germline, CDR1 is MNHNY and CDR2 SVGAGI (reference sequence). The CDR3 DNA is TGTGCCAGCAGTGAGATACGTGGGCAGTTCTTC. Its translation: CASSEIRGQFF.

The genes are TRBV6-5 and TRBJ2-1; D is undetermined. Germline V gene data show CDR1 as MNHEY and CDR2 as SVGAGI. Trimming cost V 3 bases and J 6 bases, with 9 bases left between them. The CDR3 consists of 13 residues. CDR3 bases: TGTGCCAGCAGTTATTCCAGATTCAATGAGCAGTTCTTC. It encodes CASSYSRFNEQFF.

The rearrangement uses TRBV27 and TRBJ2-1, with a tentative D call TRBD2 (5 bases). The CDR3 totals 14 residues. V was clipped by 4 bases and J by 6 bases, with 13 bases between them. Germline-derived CDR1 and CDR2 are MNHEY and SMNVEV (reference sequence). The CDR3 DNA sequence: TGTGCCAGCAGTTGGAGAAGTGGAGGCAATGAGCAGTTCTTC. It is translated as CASSWRSGGNEQFF.

V is TRBV27 and J is TRBJ2-1; D is unresolved. The V gene lost 2 bases and the J gene lost 12 bases, with 14 bases spanning the gap. Germline loops: CDR1 MNHEY, CDR2 SMNVEV (reference sequence). This CDR3 has 13 amino acids. As DNA, the CDR3 is TGTGCCAGCAGTTTAAACTCCTTGCATGGGCAGTTCTTC. It specifies CASSLNSLHGQFF.

The table lists this clone with a count of one. The genes are TRBV28 and TRBJ2-7, with a possible D match to TRBD1 (5 bases). This CDR3 spans 14 amino acids. Per the germline V gene, CDR1 is MDHEN and CDR2 is SYDVKM. With 2 bases removed from V and 5 bases from J, the gap between germline ends came to 13 bases. The CDR3 nucleotides read TGTGCCAGCAGTTTACTCCAGGGCCGGGACGAGCAGTACTTC. Amino acids: CASSLLQGRDEQYF.

This rearrangement joins TRBV7-6 to TRBJ2-6; 11 bases match TRBD2. J was trimmed by 2 bases and V by 5 bases; bases with no gene match: 11. Germline CDR1 reads SGHVS; CDR2 reads FNYEAQ. This CDR3 is built from 19 residues. In DNA, the CDR3 is TGTGCCAGCAGCCCGCGGACAGAACTAGCGGGAGCTGGGGCCAACGTCCTGACTTTC. Translating it yields CASSPRTELAGAGANVLTF. The full variable domain, in which reference TRBV7-6 and TRBJ2-6 provide the parts outside the CDR3, is GAGVSQSPRYKVTKRGQDVALRCDPISGHVSLYWYRQALGQGPEFLTYFNYEAQQDKSGLPNDRFSAERPEGSISTLTIQRTEQRDSAMYRCASSPRTELAGAGANVLTFGAGSRLTVL.

This rearrangement joins TRBV4-1 to TRBJ1-2; D gene ambiguous. Trimming took 1 base from V and 1 from J, leaving 16 bases between them. The CDR3 is made up of 17 amino acids. Germline loops: CDR1 MGHRA, CDR2 YSYEKL. CDR3 in amino acids: CASSQAETPFFNYGYTF. The CDR3 region has the DNA TGCGCCAGCAGCCAAGCCGAGACTCCCTTCTTTAACTATGGCTACACCTTC.

This sequence joins TRBV4-2 and TRBJ1-1; tentatively, D is TRBD1 (5 bases). Trimming took 4 bases from V and 4 from J, leaving 13 bases between them. CDR1 and CDR2 from the germline V gene are LGHNA and YNFKEQ. The CDR3 sequence is 14 residues long. The CDR3 spells CASSPTALRTEAFF. CDR3 DNA: TGTGCCAGCAGCCCGACAGCGCTCCGCACTGAAGCTTTCTTT.

The V and J genes are TRBV9 and TRBJ2-3; a possible D gene is TRBD1 (5 bases). There are 14 residues in the CDR3. V shed 5 bases and J shed 2 bases, with 12 bases lying between them. Germline loops: CDR1 SGDLS, CDR2 YYNGEE. The CDR3 region has the DNA TGTGCCAGCAGTTTAGACAGTCCCACAGATACGCAGTATTTT. Translating gives CASSLDSPTDTQYF.

The chain recombines TRBV10-3 with TRBJ2-7; D gene unclear. This CDR3 is built from 14 residues. Germline CDR1 is ENHRY and CDR2 is SYGVKD. V lost 8 bases and J lost 0, with 14 bases in between. For the CDR3, the DNA is TGTGCCATCGCCGGAGACCTTAGCTCCTACGAGCAGTACTTC. Protein sequence: CAIAGDLSSYEQYF.

The rearrangement joins TRBV29-1 to TRBJ2-7; 11 positions agree with TRBD1. V shed 6 bases and J 3 bases; nucleotides not matched to a gene: 19. Germline V gene data show CDR1 as SQVTM and CDR2 as ANQGSEA. This CDR3 has 18 amino acids. CDR3: CSVDGVLTGTGGVYEQYF. CDR3 nucleotide sequence: TGCAGCGTCGACGGGGTACTTACCGGGACAGGGGGGGTCTACGAGCAGTACTTC.

The gene calls are TRBV15 and TRBJ2-5; 8 bases map to TRBD1. Germline V lookup: CDR1 LNHNV, CDR2 YYDKDF (reference sequence). The CDR3 runs to 15 residues. J gave up 5 bases and V 1 base, and 6 bases lay outside the gene matches. CDR3 in DNA: TGTGCCACCAGCAGAGCCGACAGGGGTGTGGAGACCCAGTACTTC. Translating it yields CATSRADRGVETQYF.

This chain connects TRBV15 to TRBJ2-5; D unresolved. The J call may be in error: the DNA end matches TRBJ2-7 better. Germline V gives CDR1 LNHNV, CDR2 YYDKDF (reference sequence). The CDR3 runs 14 residues. CDR3 DNA: TGTGCCACCAGGAGGATAGGATTTACCTACGAGCAGTACTTC. Its translation: CATRRIGFTYEQYF.

A single count supports this clone. J is TRBJ2-7 and V is TRBV27; TRBD2 might be the D (5 bases). This CDR3 spans 11 amino acids. Trimming removed 9 bases from V and 0 bases from J, with 6 bases in between. In germline, CDR1 is MNHEY, CDR2 SMNVEV (reference sequence). CDR3 in amino acids: CASRDSYEQYF. CDR3 coding DNA: TGTGCCAGTCGGGACTCCTACGAGCAGTACTTC.

The chain couples TRBV27 to TRBJ2-1, with TRBD2 matching 14 bases. CDR3 length: 18 residues. Germline CDR1 reads MNHEY; CDR2 reads SMNVEV (reference sequence). Trimming cost V 2 bases and J 4 bases; bases outside gene matches: 7. The chain's CDR3 is CASSLEGTSGRAYNEQFF. For the CDR3, the DNA is TGTGCCAGCAGTTTAGAAGGGACTAGCGGGAGAGCTTACAATGAGCAGTTCTTC.

The gene calls are TRBV5-4 and TRBJ2-5, with 7 bases fitting TRBD1. The CDR3 loop spans 14 amino acids. Losses at the gene ends were 0 bases for V and 5 bases for J; bases not matched to a gene: 4. Germline CDR1 reads SGHNT; CDR2 reads YYREEE (reference sequence). CDR3 in DNA: TGTGCCAGCAGCTTGGGGGACAGTCAGGAGACCCAGTACTTC. It translates to CASSLGDSQETQYF.

This clone was detected only once. V is TRBV7-9 and J is TRBJ1-2, with 9 bases fitting TRBD1. J was trimmed by 8 bases and V by 5 bases; bases with no gene match: 15. Germline V lookup: CDR1 SEHNR, CDR2 FQNEAQ (reference sequence). This CDR3 is 16 amino acids long. CDR3: CASSRTGGARVGGYTF. DNA for the CDR3: TGTGCCAGCAGCCGAACAGGGGGCGCAAGGGTAGGAGGCTACACCTTC.

This chain uses TRBV6-1 with TRBJ2-7; perhaps TRBD2 as D (5 bases). Germline V gene lookup returns CDR1 MNHNS and CDR2 SASEGT. The CDR3 spans 14 residues. V lost 5 bases and J lost 4, with 15 bases in between. The CDR3 sequence: CASSPDSRTYEQYF. CDR3 sequence (DNA): TGTGCCAGCAGTCCGGACTCCCGGACGTACGAGCAGTACTTC.